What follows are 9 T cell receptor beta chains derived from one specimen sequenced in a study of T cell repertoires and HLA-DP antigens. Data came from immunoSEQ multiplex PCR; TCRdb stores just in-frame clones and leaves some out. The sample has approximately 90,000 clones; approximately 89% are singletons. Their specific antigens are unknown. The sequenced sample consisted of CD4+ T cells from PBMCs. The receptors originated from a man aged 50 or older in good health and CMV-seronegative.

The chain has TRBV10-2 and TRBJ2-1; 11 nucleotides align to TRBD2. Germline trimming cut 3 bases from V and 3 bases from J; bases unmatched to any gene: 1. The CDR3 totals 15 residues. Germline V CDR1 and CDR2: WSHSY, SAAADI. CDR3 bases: TGCGCCAGCAGTGAAGGGACTAGCGGCTACAATGAGCAGTTCTTC. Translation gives CASSEGTSGYNEQFF.

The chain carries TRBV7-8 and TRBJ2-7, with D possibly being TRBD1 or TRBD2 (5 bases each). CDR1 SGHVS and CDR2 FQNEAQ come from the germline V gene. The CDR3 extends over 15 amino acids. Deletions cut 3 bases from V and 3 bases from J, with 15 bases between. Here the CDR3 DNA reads TGTGCCAGCAGCTTGTTGGGGGTTGGCAGCTACGAGCAGTACTTC. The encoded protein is CASSLLGVGSYEQYF.

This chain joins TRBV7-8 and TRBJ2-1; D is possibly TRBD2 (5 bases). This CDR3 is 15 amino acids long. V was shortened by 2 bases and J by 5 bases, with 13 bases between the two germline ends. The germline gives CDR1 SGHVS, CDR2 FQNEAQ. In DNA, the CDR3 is TGTGCCAGCAGCTTAATCGAGCAGCGGAACAATGAGCAGTTCTTC. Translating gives CASSLIEQRNNEQFF.

For the CDR3, the DNA is TGTGCCAGTAGTATAGGGTCTGCGCCTGGGGAGCTGTTTTTT. Translation gives CASSIGSAPGELFF. The V gene is TRBV19, the J gene TRBJ2-2; the D is unclear. V was shortened by 1 base and J by 8 bases, with 11 bases between the two germline ends. The CDR3 has 14 amino acids. Germline CDR1 LNHDA, CDR2 SQIVND (reference sequence).

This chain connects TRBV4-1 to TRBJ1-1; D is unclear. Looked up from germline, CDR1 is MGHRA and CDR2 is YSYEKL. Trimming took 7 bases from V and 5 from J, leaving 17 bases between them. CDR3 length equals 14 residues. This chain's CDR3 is CASNDLVARTEAFF. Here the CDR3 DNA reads TGCGCCAGCAACGACCTAGTTGCTAGGACTGAAGCTTTCTTT.

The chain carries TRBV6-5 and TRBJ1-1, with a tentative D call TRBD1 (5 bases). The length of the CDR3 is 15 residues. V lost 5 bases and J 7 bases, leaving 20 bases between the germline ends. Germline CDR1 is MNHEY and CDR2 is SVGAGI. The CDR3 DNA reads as TGTGCCAGCAGTAGCAGGGCTTATTCCGACGGTGAAGCTTTCTTT. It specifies CASSSRAYSDGEAFF.

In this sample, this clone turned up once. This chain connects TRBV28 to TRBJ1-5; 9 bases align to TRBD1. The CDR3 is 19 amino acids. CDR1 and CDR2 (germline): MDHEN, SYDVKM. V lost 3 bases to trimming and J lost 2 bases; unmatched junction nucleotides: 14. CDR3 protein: CASSFFKGQGSVGNQPQHF. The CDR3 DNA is TGTGCCAGCAGTTTTTTTAAGGGACAGGGAAGTGTTGGCAATCAGCCCCAGCATTTT.

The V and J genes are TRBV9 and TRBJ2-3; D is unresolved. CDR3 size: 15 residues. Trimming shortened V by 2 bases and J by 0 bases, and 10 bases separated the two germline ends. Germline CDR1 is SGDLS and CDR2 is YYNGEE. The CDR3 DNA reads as TGTGCCAGCAGCGTCCGGCCAACAAGCACAGATACGCAGTATTTT. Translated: CASSVRPTSTDTQYF.

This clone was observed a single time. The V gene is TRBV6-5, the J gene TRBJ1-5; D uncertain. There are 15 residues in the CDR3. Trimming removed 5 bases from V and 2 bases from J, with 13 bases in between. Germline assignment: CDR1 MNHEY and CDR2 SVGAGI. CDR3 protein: CASSPGGRGNQPQHF. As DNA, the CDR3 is TGTGCCAGCAGTCCCGGCGGTCGGGGCAATCAGCCCCAGCATTTT.